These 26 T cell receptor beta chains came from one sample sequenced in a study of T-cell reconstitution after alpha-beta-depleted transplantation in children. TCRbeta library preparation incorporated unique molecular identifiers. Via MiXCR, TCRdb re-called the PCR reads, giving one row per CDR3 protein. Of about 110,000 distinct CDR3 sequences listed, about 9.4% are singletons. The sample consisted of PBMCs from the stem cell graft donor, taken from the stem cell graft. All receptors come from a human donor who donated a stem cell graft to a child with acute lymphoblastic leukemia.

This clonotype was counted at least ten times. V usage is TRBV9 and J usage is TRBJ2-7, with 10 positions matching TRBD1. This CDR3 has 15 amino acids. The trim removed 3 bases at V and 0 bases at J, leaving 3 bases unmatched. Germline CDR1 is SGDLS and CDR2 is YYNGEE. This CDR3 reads CASSAGTGVSYEQYF. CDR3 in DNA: TGTGCCAGCAGCGCCGGGACAGGGGTCTCCTACGAGCAGTACTTC.

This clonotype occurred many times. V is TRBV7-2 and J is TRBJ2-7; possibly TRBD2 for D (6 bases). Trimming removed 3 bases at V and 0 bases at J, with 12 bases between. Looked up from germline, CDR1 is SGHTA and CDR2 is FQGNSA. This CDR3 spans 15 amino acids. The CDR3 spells CASSLGGGASYEQYF. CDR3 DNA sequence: TGTGCCAGCAGCTTGGGGGGTGGTGCCTCCTACGAGCAGTACTTC. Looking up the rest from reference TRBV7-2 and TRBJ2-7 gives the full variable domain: GAGVSQSPSNKVTEKGKDVELRCDPISGHTALYWYRQSLGQGLEFLIYFQGNSAPDKSGLPSDRFSAERTGGSVSTLTIQRTQQEDSAVYLCASSLGGGASYEQYFGPGTRLTVT.

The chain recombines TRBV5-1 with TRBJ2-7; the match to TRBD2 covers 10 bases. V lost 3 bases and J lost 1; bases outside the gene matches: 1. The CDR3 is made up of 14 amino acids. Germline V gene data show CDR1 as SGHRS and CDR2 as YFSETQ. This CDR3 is CASSSSGSSYEQYF. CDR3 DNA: TGCGCCAGCAGCTCTAGCGGGAGTTCCTACGAGCAGTACTTC.

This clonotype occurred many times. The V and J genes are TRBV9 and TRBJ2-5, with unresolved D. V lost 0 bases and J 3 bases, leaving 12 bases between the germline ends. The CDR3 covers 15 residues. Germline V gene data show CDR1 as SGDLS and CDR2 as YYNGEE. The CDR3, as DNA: TGTGCCAGCAGCGTAGGGTATGGCCAGGAAGAGACCCAGTACTTC. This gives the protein CASSVGYGQEETQYF.

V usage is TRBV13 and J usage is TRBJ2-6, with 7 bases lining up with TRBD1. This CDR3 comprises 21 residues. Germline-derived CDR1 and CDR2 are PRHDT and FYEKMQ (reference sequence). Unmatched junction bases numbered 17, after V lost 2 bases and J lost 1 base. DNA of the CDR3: TGTGCCAGCAGCTTAAGAGACCGGGGACAGTTAGTACCATCTGGGGCCAACGTCCTGACTTTC. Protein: CASSLRDRGQLVPSGANVLTF.

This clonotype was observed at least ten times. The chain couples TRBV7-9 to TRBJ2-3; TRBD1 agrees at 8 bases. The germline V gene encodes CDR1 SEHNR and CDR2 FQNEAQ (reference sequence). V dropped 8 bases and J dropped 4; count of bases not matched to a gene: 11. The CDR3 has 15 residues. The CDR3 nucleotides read TGTGCCAGCGCCCGAGGGCAGGGGGCCTCAGATACGCAGTATTTT. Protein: CASARGQGASDTQYF.

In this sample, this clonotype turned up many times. Here the CDR3 reads CASSLSRRGGNTIYF. DNA for the CDR3: TGTGCCAGCAGCTTATCGCGGAGAGGAGGAAACACCATATATTTT. The chain links TRBV7-6 to TRBJ1-3; D ambiguous. V shed 2 bases and J shed 4 bases, with 12 bases lying between them. Germline CDR1 is SGHVS and CDR2 is FNYEAQ. This CDR3 comprises 15 residues.

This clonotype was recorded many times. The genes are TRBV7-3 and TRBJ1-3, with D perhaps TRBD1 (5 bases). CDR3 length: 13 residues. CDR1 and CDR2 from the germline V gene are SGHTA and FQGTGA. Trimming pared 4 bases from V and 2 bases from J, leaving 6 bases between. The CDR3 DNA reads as TGTGCCAGCAGCTCGGGGGCTGGAAACACCATATATTTT. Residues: CASSSGAGNTIYF.

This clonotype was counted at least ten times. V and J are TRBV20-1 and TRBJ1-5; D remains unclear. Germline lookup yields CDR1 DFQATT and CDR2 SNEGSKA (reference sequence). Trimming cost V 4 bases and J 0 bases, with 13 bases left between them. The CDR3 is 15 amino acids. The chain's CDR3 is CSAIEAGISNQPQHF. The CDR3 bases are TGCAGTGCTATAGAGGCAGGAATTAGCAATCAGCCCCAGCATTTT.

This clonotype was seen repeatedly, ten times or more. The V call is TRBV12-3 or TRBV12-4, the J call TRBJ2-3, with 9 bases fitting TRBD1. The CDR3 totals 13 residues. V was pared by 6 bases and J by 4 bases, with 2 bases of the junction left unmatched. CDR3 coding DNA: TGTGCCAGCAGGGGACAGGGATCAGATACGCAGTATTTT. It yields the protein CASRGQGSDTQYF.

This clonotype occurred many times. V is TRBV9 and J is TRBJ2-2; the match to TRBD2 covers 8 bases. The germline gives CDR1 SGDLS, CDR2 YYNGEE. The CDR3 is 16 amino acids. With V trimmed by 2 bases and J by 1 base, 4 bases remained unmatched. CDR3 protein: CASSVRSGGNTGELFF. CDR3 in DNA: TGTGCCAGCAGCGTTAGGAGCGGGGGGAACACCGGGGAGCTGTTTTTT.

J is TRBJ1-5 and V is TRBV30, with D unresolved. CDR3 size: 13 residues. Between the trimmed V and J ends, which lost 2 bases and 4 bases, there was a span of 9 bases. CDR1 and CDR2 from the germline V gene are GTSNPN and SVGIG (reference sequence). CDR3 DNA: TGTGCCTGGAGTAAAACAGAAAATCAGCCCCAGCATTTT. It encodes CAWSKTENQPQHF.

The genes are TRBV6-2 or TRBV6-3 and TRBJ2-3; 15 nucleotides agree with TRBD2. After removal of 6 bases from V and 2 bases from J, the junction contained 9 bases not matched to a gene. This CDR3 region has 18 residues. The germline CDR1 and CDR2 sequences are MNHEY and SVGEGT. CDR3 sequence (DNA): TGTGCCAGCAGATGGACTAGCGGGAGGGCCTTAACCACAGATACGCAGTATTTT. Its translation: CASRWTSGRALTTDTQYF.

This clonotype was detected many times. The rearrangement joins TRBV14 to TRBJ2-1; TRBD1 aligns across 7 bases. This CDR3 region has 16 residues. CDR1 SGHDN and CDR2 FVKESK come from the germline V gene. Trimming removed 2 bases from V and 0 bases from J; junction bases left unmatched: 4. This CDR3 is CASSQPGTASYNEQFF. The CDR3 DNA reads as TGTGCCAGCAGCCAACCCGGGACAGCCTCCTACAATGAGCAGTTCTTC.

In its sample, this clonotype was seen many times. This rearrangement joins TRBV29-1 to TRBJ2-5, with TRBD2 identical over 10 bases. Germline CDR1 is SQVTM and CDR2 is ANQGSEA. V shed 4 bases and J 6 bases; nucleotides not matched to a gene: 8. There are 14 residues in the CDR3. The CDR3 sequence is CSVGGAGGPQTQYF. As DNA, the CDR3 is TGCAGCGTTGGGGGAGCGGGGGGGCCACAGACCCAGTACTTC.

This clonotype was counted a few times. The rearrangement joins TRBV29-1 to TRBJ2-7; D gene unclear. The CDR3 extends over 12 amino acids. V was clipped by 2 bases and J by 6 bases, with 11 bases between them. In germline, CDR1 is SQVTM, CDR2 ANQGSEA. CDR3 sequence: CSVEKSASEQYF. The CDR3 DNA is TGCAGCGTTGAAAAGTCGGCCTCCGAGCAGTACTTC.

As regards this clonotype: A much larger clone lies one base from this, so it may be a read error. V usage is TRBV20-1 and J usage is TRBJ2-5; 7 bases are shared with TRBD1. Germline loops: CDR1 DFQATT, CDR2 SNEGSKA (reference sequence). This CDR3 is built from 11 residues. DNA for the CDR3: TGCAGTGCTCCCTGGGGACAGACCCAGCACTTC. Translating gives CSAPWGQTQHF.

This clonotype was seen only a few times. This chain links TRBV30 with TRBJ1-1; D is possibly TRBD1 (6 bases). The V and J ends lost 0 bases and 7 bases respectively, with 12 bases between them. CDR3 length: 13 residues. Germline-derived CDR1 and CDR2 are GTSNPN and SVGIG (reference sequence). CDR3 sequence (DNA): TGTGCCTGGAGTGTAGGGGGGGGGTATGAAGCTTTCTTT. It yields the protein CAWSVGGGYEAFF.

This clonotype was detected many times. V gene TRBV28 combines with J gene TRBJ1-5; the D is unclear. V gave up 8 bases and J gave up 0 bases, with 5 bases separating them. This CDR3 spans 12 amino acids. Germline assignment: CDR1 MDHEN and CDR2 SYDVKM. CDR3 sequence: CASFASNQPQHF. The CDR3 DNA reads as TGTGCCAGCTTTGCTAGCAATCAGCCCCAGCATTTT.

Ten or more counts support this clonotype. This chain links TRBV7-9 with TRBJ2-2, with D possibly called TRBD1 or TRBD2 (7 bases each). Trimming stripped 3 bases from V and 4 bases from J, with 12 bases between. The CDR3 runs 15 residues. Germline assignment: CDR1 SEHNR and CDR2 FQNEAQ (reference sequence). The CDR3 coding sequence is TGTGCCAGCAGCTTGGGGAGGGGGCGCACCGGGGAGCTGTTTTTT. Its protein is CASSLGRGRTGELFF.

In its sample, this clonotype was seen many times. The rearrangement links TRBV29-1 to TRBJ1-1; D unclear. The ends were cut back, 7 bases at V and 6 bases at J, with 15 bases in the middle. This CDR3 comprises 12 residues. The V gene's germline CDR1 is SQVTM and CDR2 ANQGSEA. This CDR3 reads CSATTVISEAFF. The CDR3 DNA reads TGCAGCGCTACTACAGTCATCTCTGAAGCTTTCTTT.

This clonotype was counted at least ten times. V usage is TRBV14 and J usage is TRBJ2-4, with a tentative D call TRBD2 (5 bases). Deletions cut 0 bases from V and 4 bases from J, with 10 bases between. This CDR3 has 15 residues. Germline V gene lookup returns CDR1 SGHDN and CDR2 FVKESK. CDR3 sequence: CASSQDGDYKNIQYF. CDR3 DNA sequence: TGTGCCAGCAGCCAAGACGGAGACTATAAAAACATTCAGTACTTC.

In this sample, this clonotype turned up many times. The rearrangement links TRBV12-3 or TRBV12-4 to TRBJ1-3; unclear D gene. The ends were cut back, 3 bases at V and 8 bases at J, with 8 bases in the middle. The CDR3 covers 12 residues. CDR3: CASSLSPDTIYF. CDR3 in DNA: TGTGCCAGCAGTTTGTCCCCGGACACCATATATTTT.

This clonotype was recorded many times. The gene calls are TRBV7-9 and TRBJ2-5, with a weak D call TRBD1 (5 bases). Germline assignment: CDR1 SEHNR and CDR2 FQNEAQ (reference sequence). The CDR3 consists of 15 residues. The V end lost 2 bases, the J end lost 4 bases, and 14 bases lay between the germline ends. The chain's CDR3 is CASSLRVGDRETQYF. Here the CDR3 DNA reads TGTGCCAGCAGCTTACGGGTAGGGGATCGAGAGACCCAGTACTTC.

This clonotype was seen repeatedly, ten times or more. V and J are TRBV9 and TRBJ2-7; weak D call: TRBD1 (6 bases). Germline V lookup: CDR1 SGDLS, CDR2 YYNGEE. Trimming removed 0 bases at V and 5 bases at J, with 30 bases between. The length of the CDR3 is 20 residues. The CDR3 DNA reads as TGTGCCAGCAGCGTAGCCTCCGGTGGGACACGAGCAATAATCGGGAACGAGCAGTACTTC. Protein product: CASSVASGGTRAIIGNEQYF.

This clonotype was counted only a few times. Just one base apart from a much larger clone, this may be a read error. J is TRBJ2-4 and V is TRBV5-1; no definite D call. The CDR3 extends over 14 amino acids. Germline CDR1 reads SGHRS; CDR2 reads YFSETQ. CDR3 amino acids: CASSLSQSKNSQYF. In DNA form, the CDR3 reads TGCGCCAGCAGCTTGTCACAGAGTAAAAACAGTCAGTACTTC.